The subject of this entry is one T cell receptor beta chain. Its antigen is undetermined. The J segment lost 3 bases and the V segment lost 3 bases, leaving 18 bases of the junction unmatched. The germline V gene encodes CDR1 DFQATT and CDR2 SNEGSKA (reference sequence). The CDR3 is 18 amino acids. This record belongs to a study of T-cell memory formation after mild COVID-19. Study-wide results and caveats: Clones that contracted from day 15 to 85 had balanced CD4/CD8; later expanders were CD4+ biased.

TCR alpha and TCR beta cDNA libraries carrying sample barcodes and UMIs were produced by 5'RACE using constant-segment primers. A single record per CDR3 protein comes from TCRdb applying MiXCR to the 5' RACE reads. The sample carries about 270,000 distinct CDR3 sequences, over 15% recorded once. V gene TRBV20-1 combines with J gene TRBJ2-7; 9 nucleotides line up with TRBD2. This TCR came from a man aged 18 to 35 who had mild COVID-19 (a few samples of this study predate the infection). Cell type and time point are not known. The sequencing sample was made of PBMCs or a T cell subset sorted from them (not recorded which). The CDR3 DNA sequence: TGCAGTGCTAGGGCCAAGCGGGGGGACGCCCCTGTCCTCTACGAGCAGTACTTC. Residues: CSARAKRGDAPVLYEQYF.